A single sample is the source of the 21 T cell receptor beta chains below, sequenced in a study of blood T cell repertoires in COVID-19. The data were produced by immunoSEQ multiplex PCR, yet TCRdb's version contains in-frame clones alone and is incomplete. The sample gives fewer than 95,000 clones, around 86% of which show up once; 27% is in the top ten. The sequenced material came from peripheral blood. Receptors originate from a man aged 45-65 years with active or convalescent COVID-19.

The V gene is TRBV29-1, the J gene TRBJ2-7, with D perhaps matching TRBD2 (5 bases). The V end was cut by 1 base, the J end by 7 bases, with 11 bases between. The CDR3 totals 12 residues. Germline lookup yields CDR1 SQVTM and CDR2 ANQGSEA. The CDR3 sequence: CSVEGRGKEQYF. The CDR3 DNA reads TGCAGCGTTGAAGGTAGAGGGAAGGAGCAGTACTTC.

CDR3: CASSIDRGVTGQGWETQYF. The CDR3 DNA follows: TGTGCCAGTAGTATAGATAGGGGCGTTACGGGACAGGGATGGGAGACCCAGTACTTC. The chain recombines TRBV19 with TRBJ2-5; 9 bases align to TRBD1. This CDR3 comprises 19 residues. With 0 bases clipped from V and 5 bases from J, the junction kept 16 bases outside the gene matches. In germline, CDR1 is LNHDA, CDR2 SQIVND (reference sequence).

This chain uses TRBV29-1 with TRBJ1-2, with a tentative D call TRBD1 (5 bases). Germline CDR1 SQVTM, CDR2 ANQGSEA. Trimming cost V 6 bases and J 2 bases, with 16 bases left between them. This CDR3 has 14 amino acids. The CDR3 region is CSVDRRQTNYGYTF. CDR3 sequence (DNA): TGCAGCGTGGATCGCCGACAGACCAACTATGGCTACACCTTC.

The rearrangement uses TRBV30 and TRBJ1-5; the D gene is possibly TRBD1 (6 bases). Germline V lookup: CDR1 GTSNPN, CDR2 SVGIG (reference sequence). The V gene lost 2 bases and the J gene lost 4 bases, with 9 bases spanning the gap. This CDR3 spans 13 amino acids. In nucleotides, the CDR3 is TGTGCCTGGAGTCGGGGGGCGAATCAGCCCCAGCATTTT. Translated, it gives CAWSRGANQPQHF.

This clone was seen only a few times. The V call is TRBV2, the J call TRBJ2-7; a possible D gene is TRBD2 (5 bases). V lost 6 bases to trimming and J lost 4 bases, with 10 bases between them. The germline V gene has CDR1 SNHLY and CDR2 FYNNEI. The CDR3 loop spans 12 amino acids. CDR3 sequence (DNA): TGTGCCAGCAGGGAGGATGAGTACGAGCAGTACTTC. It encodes CASREDEYEQYF. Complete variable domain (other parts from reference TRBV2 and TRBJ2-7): EPEVTQTPSHQVTQMGQEVILRCVPISNHLYFYWYRQILGQKVEFLVSFYNNEISEKSEIFDDQFSVERPDGSNFTLKIRSTKLEDSAMYFCASREDEYEQYFGPGTRLTVT.

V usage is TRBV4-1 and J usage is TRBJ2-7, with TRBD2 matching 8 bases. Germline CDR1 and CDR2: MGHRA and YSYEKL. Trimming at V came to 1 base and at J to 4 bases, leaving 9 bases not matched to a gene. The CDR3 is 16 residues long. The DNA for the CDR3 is TGCGCCAGCAGCCAAGTTGTTAGCGGGAATCTATACGAGCAGTACTTC. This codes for CASSQVVSGNLYEQYF.

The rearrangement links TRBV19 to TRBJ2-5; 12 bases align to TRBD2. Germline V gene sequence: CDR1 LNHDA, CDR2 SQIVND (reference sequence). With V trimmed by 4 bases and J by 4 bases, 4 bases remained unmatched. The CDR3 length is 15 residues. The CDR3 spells CASSTASGGGETQYF. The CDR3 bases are TGTGCCAGTAGTACAGCTAGCGGGGGGGGAGAGACCCAGTACTTC.

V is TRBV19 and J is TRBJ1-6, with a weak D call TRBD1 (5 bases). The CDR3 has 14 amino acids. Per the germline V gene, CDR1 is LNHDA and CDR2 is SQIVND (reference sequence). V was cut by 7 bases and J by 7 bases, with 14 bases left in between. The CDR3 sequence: CASTTGPQNSPLHF. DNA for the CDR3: TGTGCCAGTACCACAGGCCCTCAAAATTCACCCCTCCACTTT.

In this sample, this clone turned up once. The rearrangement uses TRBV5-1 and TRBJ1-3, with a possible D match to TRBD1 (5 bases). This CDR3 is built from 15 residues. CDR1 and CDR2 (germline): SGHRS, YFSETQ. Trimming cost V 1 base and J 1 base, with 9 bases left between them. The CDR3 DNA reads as TGCGCCAGCAGCTTGAGGGGAGGATCTGGAAACACCATATATTTT. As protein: CASSLRGGSGNTIYF. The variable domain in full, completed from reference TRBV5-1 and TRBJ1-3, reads KAGVTQTPRYLIKTRGQQVTLSCSPISGHRSVSWYQQTPGQGLQFLFEYFSETQRNKGNFPGRFSGRQFSNSRSEMNVSTLELGDSALYLCASSLRGGSGNTIYFGEGSWLTVV.

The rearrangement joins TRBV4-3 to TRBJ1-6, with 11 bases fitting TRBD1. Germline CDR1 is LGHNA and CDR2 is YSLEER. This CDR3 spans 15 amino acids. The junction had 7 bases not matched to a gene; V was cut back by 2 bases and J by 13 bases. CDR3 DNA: TGCGCCAGCAGCCAACGGACAGGGGGCTATGTCCCCCTCCACTTT. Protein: CASSQRTGGYVPLHF.

CDR3: CASSYSAPRGNSPLHF. CDR3 nucleotide sequence: TGTGCCAGCAGTTACTCGGCGCCCAGGGGAAATTCACCCCTCCACTTT. This sequence joins TRBV6-5 and TRBJ1-6, with D possibly TRBD1 on 6 matching bases. The V end lost 0 bases, the J end lost 7 bases, and 13 bases lay between the germline ends. This CDR3 is built from 16 residues. Germline-derived CDR1 and CDR2 are MNHEY and SVGAGI.

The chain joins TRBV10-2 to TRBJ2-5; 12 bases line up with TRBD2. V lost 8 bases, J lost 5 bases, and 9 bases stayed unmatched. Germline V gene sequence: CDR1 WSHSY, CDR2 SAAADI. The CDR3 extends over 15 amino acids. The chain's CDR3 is CASRASGGAGETQYF. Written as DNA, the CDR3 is TGCGCCAGCCGGGCTAGCGGGGGGGCCGGGGAGACCCAGTACTTC.

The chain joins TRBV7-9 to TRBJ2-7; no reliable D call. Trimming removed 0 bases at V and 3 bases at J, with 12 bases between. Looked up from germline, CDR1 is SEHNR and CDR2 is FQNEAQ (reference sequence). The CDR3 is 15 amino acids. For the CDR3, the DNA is TGTGCCAGCAGCTTAGCGTCCCAGGCCGGCTACGAGCAGTACTTC. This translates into CASSLASQAGYEQYF. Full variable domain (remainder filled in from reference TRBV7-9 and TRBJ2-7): DTGVSQNPRHKITKRGQNVTFRCDPISEHNRLYWYRQTLGQGPEFLTYFQNEAQLEKSRLLSDRFSAERPKGSFSTLEIQRTEQGDSAMYLCASSLASQAGYEQYFGPGTRLTVT.

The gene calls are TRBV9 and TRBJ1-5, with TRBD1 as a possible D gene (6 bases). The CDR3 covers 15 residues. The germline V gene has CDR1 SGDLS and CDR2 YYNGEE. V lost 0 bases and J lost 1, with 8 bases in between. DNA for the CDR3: TGTGCCAGCAGCGTAGGGGGGCTCAGCAATCAGCCCCAGCATTTT. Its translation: CASSVGGLSNQPQHF.

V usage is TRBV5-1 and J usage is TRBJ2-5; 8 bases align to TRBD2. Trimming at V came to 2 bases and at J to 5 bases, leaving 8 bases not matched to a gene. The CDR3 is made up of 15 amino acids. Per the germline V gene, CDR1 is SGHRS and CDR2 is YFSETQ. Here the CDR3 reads CASSLKRGGLETQYF. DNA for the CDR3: TGCGCCAGCAGCTTAAAACGGGGGGGCCTGGAGACCCAGTACTTC.

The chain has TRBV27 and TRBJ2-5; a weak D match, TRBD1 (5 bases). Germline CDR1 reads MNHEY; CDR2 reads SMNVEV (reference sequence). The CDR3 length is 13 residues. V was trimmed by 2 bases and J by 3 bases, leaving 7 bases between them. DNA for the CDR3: TGTGCCAGCAGTTTAGACAGAGAAGAGACCCAGTACTTC. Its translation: CASSLDREETQYF.

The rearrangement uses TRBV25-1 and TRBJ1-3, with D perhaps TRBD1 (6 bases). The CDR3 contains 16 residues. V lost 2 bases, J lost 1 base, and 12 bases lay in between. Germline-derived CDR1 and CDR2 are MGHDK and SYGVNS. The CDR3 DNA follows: TGTGCCAGCAGTGAAAGGGCGGGGGCGTCTGGAAACACCATATATTTT. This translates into CASSERAGASGNTIYF.

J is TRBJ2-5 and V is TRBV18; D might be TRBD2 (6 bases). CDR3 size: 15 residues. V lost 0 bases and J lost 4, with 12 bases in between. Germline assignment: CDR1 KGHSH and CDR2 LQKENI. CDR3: CASSPPSGRRETQYF. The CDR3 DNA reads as TGTGCCAGCTCACCACCGTCAGGGAGGAGAGAGACCCAGTACTTC.

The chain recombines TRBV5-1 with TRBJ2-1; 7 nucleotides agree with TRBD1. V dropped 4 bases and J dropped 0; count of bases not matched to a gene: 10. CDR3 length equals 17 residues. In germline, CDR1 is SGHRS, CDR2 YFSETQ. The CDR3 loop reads CASSPTTGISSYNEQFF. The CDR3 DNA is TGCGCCAGCAGCCCAACGACAGGGATCAGCTCCTACAATGAGCAGTTCTTC.

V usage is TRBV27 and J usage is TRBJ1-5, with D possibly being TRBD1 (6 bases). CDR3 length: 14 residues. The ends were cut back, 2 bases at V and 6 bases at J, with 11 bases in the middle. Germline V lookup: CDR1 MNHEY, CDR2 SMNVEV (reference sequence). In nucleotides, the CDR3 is TGTGCCAGCAGTTTAACACAGGGTAGTCAGCCCCAGCATTTT. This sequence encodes CASSLTQGSQPQHF.

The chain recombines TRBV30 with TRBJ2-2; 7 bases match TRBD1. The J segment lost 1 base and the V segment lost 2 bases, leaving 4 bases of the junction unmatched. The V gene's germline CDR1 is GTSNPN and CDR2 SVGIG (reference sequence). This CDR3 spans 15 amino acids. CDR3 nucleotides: TGTGCCTGGAGTTTGGGACAGTTGAACACCGGGGAGCTGTTTTTT. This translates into CAWSLGQLNTGELFF.